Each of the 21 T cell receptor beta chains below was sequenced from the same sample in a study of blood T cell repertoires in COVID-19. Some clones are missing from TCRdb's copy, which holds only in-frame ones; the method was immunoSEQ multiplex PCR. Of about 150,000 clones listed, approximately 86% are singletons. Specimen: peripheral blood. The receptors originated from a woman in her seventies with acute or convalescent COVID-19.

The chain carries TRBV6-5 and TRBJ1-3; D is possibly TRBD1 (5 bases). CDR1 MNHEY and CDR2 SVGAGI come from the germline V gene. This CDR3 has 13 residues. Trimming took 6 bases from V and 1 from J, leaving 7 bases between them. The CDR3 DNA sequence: TGTGCCAGCAGAAGGGGATCTGGAAACACCATATATTTT. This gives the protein CASRRGSGNTIYF.

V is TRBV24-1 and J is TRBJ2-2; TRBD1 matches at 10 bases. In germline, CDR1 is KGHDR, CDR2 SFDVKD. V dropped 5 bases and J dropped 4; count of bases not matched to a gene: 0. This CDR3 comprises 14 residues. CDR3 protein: CATSGQGATGELFF. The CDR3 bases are TGTGCCACCAGTGGACAGGGGGCCACCGGGGAGCTGTTTTTT.

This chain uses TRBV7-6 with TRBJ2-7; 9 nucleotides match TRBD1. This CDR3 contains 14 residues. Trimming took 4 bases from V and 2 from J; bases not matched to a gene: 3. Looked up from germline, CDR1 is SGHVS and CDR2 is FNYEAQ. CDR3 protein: CASSSRTGAYEQYF. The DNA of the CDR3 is TGTGCCAGCAGCTCCCGGACAGGGGCCTACGAGCAGTACTTC.

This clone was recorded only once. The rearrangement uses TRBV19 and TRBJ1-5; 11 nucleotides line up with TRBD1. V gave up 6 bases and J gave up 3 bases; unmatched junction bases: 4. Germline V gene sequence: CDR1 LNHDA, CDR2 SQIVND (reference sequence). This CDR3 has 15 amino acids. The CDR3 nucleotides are TGTGCCAGTAGCTCGGACAGGGGGCCCAATCAGCCCCAGCATTTT. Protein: CASSSDRGPNQPQHF.

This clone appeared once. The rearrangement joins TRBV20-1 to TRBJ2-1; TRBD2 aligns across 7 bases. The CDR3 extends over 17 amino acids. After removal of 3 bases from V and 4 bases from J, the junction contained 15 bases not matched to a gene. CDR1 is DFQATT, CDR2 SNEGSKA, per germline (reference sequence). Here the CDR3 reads CSASSVSGAAIYNEQFF. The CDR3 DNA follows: TGCAGTGCTAGTTCGGTAAGCGGGGCGGCGATTTACAATGAGCAGTTCTTC.

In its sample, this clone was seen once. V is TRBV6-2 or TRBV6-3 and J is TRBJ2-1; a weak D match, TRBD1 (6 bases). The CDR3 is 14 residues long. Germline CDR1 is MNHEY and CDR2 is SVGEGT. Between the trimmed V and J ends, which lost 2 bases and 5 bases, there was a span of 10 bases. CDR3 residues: CASSYVGDNNEQFF. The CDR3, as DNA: TGTGCCAGCAGTTACGTGGGGGACAACAATGAGCAGTTCTTC.

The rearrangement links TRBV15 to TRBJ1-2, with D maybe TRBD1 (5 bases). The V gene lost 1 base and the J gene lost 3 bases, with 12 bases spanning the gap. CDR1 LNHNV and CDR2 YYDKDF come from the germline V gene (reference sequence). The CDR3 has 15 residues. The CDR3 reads CATSRVGQTDYGYTF. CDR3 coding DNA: TGTGCCACCAGCAGAGTTGGACAAACTGACTATGGCTACACCTTC. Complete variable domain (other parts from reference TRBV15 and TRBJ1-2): DAMVIQNPRYQVTQFGKPVTLSCSQTLNHNVMYWYQQKSSQAPKLLFHYYDKDFNNEADTPDNFQSRRPNTSFCFLDIRSPGLGDTAMYLCATSRVGQTDYGYTFGSGTRLTVV.

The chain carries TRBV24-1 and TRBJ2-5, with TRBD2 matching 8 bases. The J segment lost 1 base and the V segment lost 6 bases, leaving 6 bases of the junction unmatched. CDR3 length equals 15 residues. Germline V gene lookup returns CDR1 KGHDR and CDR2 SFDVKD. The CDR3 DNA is TGTGCCACCAGTCGGGGGGGCATCTTCCAAGAGACCCAGTACTTC. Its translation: CATSRGGIFQETQYF.

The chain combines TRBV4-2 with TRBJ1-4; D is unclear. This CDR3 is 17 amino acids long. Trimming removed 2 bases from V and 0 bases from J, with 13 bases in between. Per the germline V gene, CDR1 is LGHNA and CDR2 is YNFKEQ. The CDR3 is CASSQHRGFATNEKLFF. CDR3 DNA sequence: TGTGCCAGCAGCCAACACCGGGGTTTCGCAACTAATGAAAAACTGTTTTTT.

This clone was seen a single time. The CDR3 region has the DNA TGCGCCACCTCACAGGGGAATACCGTTAGGGGCAATCAGCCCCAGCATTTT. Its protein is CATSQGNTVRGNQPQHF. The chain joins TRBV10-2 to TRBJ1-5; 7 nucleotides align to TRBD1. V lost 10 bases and J lost 2; bases outside the gene matches: 17. The CDR3 consists of 17 residues. Germline CDR1 WSHSY, CDR2 SAAADI.

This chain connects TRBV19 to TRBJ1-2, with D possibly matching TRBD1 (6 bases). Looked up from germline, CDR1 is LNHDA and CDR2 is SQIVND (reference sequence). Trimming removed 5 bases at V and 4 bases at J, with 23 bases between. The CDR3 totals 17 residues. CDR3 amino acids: CASSLPQGSGEPYGYTF. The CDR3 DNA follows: TGTGCCAGTAGTTTACCACAGGGCTCCGGGGAACCCTATGGCTACACCTTC.

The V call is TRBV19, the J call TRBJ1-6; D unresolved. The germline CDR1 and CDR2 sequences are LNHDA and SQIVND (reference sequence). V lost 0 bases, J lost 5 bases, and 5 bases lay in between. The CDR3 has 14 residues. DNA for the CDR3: TGTGCCAGTAGTATAGAAACGGATAATTCACCCCTCCACTTT. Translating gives CASSIETDNSPLHF.

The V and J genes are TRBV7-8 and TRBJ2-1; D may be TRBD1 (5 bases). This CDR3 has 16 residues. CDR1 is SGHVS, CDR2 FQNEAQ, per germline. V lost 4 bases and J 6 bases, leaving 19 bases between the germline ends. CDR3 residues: CASSSRRGNRTNEQFF. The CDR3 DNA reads TGTGCCAGCAGCTCCCGAAGGGGTAATCGCACCAATGAGCAGTTCTTC.

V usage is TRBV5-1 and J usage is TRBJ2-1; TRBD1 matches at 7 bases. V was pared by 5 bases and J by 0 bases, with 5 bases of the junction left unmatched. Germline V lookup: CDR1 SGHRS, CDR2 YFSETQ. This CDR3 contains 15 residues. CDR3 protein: CASRVQGSSYNEQFF. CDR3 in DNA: TGCGCCAGCAGAGTACAGGGGTCCTCCTACAATGAGCAGTTCTTC.

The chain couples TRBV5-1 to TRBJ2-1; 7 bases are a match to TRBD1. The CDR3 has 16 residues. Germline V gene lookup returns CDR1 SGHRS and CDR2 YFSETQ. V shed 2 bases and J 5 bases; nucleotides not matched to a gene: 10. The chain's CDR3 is CASSLTDRDLHNEQFF. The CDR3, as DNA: TGCGCCAGCAGCTTAACCGACAGGGATCTCCACAATGAGCAGTTCTTC. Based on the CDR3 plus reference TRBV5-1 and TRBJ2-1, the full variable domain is KAGVTQTPRYLIKTRGQQVTLSCSPISGHRSVSWYQQTPGQGLQFLFEYFSETQRNKGNFPGRFSGRQFSNSRSEMNVSTLELGDSALYLCASSLTDRDLHNEQFFGPGTRLTVL.

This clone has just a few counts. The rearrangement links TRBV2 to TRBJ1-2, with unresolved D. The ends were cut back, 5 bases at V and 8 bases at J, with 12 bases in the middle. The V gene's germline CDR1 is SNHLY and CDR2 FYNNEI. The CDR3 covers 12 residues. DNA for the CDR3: TGTGCCAGCAGTTTTGATGGCAGAGGCTACACCTTC. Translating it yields CASSFDGRGYTF. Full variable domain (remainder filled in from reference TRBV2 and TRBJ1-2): EPEVTQTPSHQVTQMGQEVILRCVPISNHLYFYWYRQILGQKVEFLVSFYNNEISEKSEIFDDQFSVERPDGSNFTLKIRSTKLEDSAMYFCASSFDGRGYTFGSGTRLTVV.

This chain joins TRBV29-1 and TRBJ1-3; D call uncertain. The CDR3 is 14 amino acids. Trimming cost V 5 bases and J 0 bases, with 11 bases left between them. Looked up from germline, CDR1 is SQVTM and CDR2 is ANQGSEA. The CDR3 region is CSVLDWGSGNTIYF. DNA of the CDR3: TGCAGCGTTCTGGACTGGGGCTCTGGAAACACCATATATTTT.

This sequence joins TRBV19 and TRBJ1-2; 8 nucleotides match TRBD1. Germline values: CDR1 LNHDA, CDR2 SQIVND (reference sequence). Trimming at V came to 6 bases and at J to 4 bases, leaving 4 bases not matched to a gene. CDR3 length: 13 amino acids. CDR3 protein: CASRSTGAYGYTF. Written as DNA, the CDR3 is TGTGCCAGTAGATCGACAGGGGCCTATGGCTACACCTTC.

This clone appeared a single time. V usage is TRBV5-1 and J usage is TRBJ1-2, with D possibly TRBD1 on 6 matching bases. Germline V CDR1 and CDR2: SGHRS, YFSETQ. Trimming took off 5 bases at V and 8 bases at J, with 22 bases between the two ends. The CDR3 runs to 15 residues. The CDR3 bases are TGCGCCAGCAGATTATCAGGGGCCTCGCTGGGAGGCTACACCTTC. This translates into CASRLSGASLGGYTF.

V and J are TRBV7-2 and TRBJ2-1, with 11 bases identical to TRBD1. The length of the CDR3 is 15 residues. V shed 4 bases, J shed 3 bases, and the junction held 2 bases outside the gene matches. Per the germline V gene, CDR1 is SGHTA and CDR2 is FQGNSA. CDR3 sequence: CASSSDRGLYNEQFF. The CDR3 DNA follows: TGTGCCAGCAGCTCGGACAGGGGGCTCTACAATGAGCAGTTCTTC.

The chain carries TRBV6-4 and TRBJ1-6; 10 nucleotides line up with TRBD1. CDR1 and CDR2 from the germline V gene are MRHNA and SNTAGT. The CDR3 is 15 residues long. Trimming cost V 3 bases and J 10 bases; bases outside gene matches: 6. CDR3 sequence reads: CASSESGQGYSPLHF. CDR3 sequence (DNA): TGTGCCAGCAGTGAATCGGGACAGGGGTACTCACCCCTCCACTTT.